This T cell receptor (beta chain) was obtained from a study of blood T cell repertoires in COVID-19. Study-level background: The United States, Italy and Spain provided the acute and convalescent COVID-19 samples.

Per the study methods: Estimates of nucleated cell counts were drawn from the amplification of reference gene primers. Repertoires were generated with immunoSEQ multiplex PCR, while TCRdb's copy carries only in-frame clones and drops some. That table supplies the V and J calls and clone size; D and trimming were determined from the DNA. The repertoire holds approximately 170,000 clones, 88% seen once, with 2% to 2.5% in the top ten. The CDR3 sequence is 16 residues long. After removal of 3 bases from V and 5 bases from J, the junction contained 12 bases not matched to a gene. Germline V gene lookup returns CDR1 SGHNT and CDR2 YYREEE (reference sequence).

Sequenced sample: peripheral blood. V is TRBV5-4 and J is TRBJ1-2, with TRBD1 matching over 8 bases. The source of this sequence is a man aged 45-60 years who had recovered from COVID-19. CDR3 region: CASSSSGGASGYGYTF. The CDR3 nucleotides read TGTGCCAGCAGCTCGTCAGGGGGCGCATCGGGATATGGCTACACCTTC.